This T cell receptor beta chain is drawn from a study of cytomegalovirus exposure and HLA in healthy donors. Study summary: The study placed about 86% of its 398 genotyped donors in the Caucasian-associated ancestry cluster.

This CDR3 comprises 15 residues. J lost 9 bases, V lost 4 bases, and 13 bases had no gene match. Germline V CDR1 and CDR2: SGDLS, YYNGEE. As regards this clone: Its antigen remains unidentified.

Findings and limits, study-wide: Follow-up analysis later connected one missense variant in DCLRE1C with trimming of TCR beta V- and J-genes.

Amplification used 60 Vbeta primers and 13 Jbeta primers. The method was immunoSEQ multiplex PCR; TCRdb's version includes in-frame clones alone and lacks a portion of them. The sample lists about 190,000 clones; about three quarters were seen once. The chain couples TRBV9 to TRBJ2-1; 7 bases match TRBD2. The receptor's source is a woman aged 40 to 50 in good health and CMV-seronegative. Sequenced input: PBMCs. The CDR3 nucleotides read TGTGCCAGCAGCCCCCGACGGGGGGTGGTTCCTGAGCAGTTCTTC. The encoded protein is CASSPRRGVVPEQFF.